The 31 T cell receptor beta chains reported below all come from one sample, sequenced in a study of blood T cell repertoires in COVID-19. This table comes from immunoSEQ multiplex PCR, and its TCRdb copy is limited to in-frame clones, with some not included. This sample has fewer than 600,000 clones, with 70% to 90% found just once. Input material: PBMCs or T cells enriched from blood (not recorded which). The receptors were sampled from a woman in her thirties or forties who had recovered from COVID-19.

This clone was found a few times. The DNA for the CDR3 is TGTGCCAGCAGTCAGCCAGGGGGACAGGACTATGGCTACACCTTC. Encoded protein: CASSQPGGQDYGYTF. The chain couples TRBV2 to TRBJ1-2; 8 bases are a match to TRBD1. V was clipped by 5 bases and J by 3 bases; unmatched bases: 8. The CDR3 length is 15 residues. Germline CDR1 reads SNHLY; CDR2 reads FYNNEI.

The CDR3 region has the DNA TGTGCCAGCAGCCTATCAACAGGGGGCTCGGAGACCCAGTACTTC. Translation gives CASSLSTGGSETQYF. The V gene is TRBV11-2, the J gene TRBJ2-5; 9 positions match TRBD1. The CDR3 is made up of 15 amino acids. Losses at the gene ends were 5 bases for V and 5 bases for J; bases not matched to a gene: 9. The germline V gene has CDR1 SGHAT and CDR2 FQNNGV.

The V call is TRBV7-9, the J call TRBJ2-2; D may be TRBD2 (6 bases). V was pared by 4 bases and J by 2 bases, with 14 bases between. The CDR3 runs to 16 residues. Per germline, CDR1 SEHNR and CDR2 FQNEAQ (reference sequence). The DNA for the CDR3 is TGTGCCAGCAGCTGGGGACTGCCGCGAAACACCGGGGAGCTGTTTTTT. Amino acid sequence: CASSWGLPRNTGELFF.

This chain joins TRBV6-5 and TRBJ1-6, with TRBD1 matching 9 bases. With 8 bases clipped from V and 6 bases from J, the junction kept 5 bases outside the gene matches. The length of the CDR3 is 14 residues. The V gene's germline CDR1 is MNHEY and CDR2 SVGAGI. The chain's CDR3 is CASGQGQGNSPLHF. CDR3 DNA sequence: TGTGCCAGCGGCCAGGGACAGGGTAATTCACCCCTCCACTTT.

The V gene is TRBV25-1, the J gene TRBJ1-1; D unresolved. Trimming stripped 3 bases from V and 4 bases from J, with 18 bases between. Germline CDR1 and CDR2: MGHDK and SYGVNS. The CDR3 length is 16 residues. The CDR3 is CASSDSIRGRGTEAFF. CDR3 sequence (DNA): TGTGCCAGCAGTGATAGCATTCGTGGCCGGGGCACTGAAGCTTTCTTT.

The genes are TRBV18 and TRBJ2-6; D is unresolved. The V and J ends lost 3 bases and 1 base respectively, with 4 bases between them. CDR3 length: 14 amino acids. CDR1 and CDR2 (germline): KGHSH, LQKENI. The CDR3 region is CASSPTSGANVLTF. The CDR3 coding sequence is TGTGCCAGCTCACCCACATCTGGGGCCAACGTCCTGACTTTC.

The chain couples TRBV7-9 to TRBJ2-3, with TRBD2 matching 7 bases. V lost 5 bases to trimming and J lost 3 bases; unmatched junction nucleotides: 8. Germline V gene sequence: CDR1 SEHNR, CDR2 FQNEAQ (reference sequence). The CDR3 is made up of 15 amino acids. CDR3 DNA sequence: TGTGCCAGCAGCCCCGCGGGAGTGGGGACAGATACGCAGTATTTT. Protein product: CASSPAGVGTDTQYF.

About this clone: Within the sample, other DNA sequences also encode this same CDR3. This chain links TRBV7-9 with TRBJ1-1; possibly TRBD1 for D (6 bases). The CDR3 length is 14 residues. CDR1 and CDR2 from the germline V gene are SEHNR and FQNEAQ (reference sequence). V was shortened by 5 bases and J by 1 base, with 11 bases between the two germline ends. The CDR3 sequence is CASSLSTGNTEAFF. Here the CDR3 DNA reads TGTGCCAGCAGCCTATCGACAGGGAACACTGAAGCTTTCTTT.

V gene TRBV19 combines with J gene TRBJ1-4; D not certain. Germline CDR1 is LNHDA and CDR2 is SQIVND (reference sequence). The ends were cut back, 6 bases at V and 8 bases at J, with 16 bases in the middle. The CDR3 runs to 14 residues. CDR3 sequence: CASRYHRGEEKLFF. CDR3 DNA: TGTGCCAGTAGGTACCATCGGGGAGAGGAAAAACTGTTTTTT.

The table lists this clone with a count of one. V and J are TRBV19 and TRBJ2-7; 16 nucleotides line up with TRBD2. Germline CDR1 and CDR2: LNHDA and SQIVND (reference sequence). The V gene end was trimmed by 6 bases and the J gene end by 2 bases; junction bases not matched to a gene: 10. This CDR3 comprises 18 residues. CDR3 amino acids: CASSLGLAGGLGAYEQYF. The CDR3 DNA follows: TGTGCCAGTAGCTTGGGACTAGCGGGAGGGTTAGGGGCCTACGAGCAGTACTTC.

The chain links TRBV14 to TRBJ2-1, with D perhaps matching TRBD1 (6 bases). Germline V gene sequence: CDR1 SGHDN, CDR2 FVKESK. The CDR3 sequence is 17 residues long. Trimming pared 0 bases from V and 4 bases from J, leaving 16 bases between. CDR3 loop: CASSQETGRRMYNEQFF. The CDR3, as DNA: TGTGCCAGCAGCCAAGAAACAGGGCGGCGGATGTACAATGAGCAGTTCTTC.

The chain employs TRBV9 and TRBJ1-1, with TRBD1 as a possible D gene (6 bases). This CDR3 has 15 residues. Germline-derived CDR1 and CDR2 are SGDLS and YYNGEE. Between the trimmed V and J ends, which lost 3 bases and 1 base, there was a span of 13 bases. The CDR3 loop reads CASSAGGSGNTEAFF. The CDR3 coding sequence is TGTGCCAGCAGCGCTGGGGGCTCGGGGAACACTGAAGCTTTCTTT. Full variable domain (outside the CDR3, taken from reference TRBV9 and TRBJ1-1): DSGVTQTPKHLITATGQRVTLRCSPRSGDLSVYWYQQSLDQGLQFLIQYYNGEERAKGNILERFSAQQFPDLHSELNLSSLELGDSALYFCASSAGGSGNTEAFFGQGTRLTVV.

For the CDR3, the DNA is TGTGCCAGCAGCTTAGGGCCAGGGTTGGATGAGCAGTTCTTC. It encodes CASSLGPGLDEQFF. The chain is built from TRBV7-9 and TRBJ2-1, with a weak D call TRBD1 (5 bases). CDR3 length equals 14 residues. With 1 base removed from V and 8 bases from J, the gap between germline ends came to 12 bases. Looked up from germline, CDR1 is SEHNR and CDR2 is FQNEAQ (reference sequence).

The chain is built from TRBV7-9 and TRBJ1-1; D may be TRBD1 (6 bases). Germline CDR1 is SEHNR and CDR2 is FQNEAQ (reference sequence). V was shortened by 4 bases and J by 5 bases, with 20 bases between the two germline ends. The CDR3 is made up of 16 amino acids. The CDR3 spells CASSSIGSRGGTEAFF. Here the CDR3 DNA reads TGTGCCAGCAGCTCCATTGGAAGCAGGGGAGGGACTGAAGCTTTCTTT.

The rearrangement links TRBV7-2 to TRBJ2-5; 11 bases fit TRBD2. The junction had 6 bases not matched to a gene; V was cut back by 1 base and J by 2 bases. Germline assignment: CDR1 SGHTA and CDR2 FQGNSA. The CDR3 is made up of 17 amino acids. The CDR3 loop is CASSLGRLAGTQETQYF. CDR3 DNA sequence: TGTGCCAGCAGCTTAGGAAGACTAGCGGGAACTCAAGAGACCCAGTACTTC.

The table lists this clone with many counts. V usage is TRBV24-1 and J usage is TRBJ2-1; possibly TRBD2 for D (5 bases). Per the germline V gene, CDR1 is KGHDR and CDR2 is SFDVKD. The CDR3 spans 15 residues. Deletions cut 3 bases from V and 5 bases from J, with 13 bases between. Written as DNA, the CDR3 is TGTGCCACCAGTGATGCCTCTAGCAGCCACAATGAGCAGTTCTTC. This encodes CATSDASSSHNEQFF.

The J gene is TRBJ2-7, the V gene TRBV19, with D perhaps matching TRBD2 (7 bases). Germline-derived CDR1 and CDR2 are LNHDA and SQIVND (reference sequence). The length of the CDR3 is 16 residues. V dropped 6 bases and J dropped 1 base, with 19 bases sitting between them. The CDR3 bases are TGTGCCAGTAGCCCGGGCATAGGGGGAGGGTCCTACGAGCAGTACTTC. Residues: CASSPGIGGGSYEQYF.

V gene TRBV7-6 combines with J gene TRBJ2-3, with TRBD2 matching 7 bases. Germline lookup yields CDR1 SGHVS and CDR2 FNYEAQ. Trimming removed 3 bases from V and 0 bases from J; junction bases left unmatched: 12. The CDR3 contains 18 residues. The CDR3 is CASSFPPPLAASTDTQYF. CDR3 coding DNA: TGTGCCAGCAGCTTCCCTCCCCCGCTAGCGGCGAGCACAGATACGCAGTATTTT.

This clone showed up just once. This sequence joins TRBV6-1 and TRBJ1-1; TRBD1 might be the D (6 bases). This CDR3 region has 16 residues. Germline loops: CDR1 MNHNS, CDR2 SASEGT. V was trimmed by 0 bases and J by 4 bases, leaving 15 bases between them. The CDR3 loop is CASSEAEIQGSTEAFF. The CDR3 coding sequence is TGTGCCAGCAGTGAAGCGGAGATACAGGGCAGCACTGAAGCTTTCTTT.

CDR3 sequence (DNA): TGTGCCAGCAGTGAAGTAGGGACAGGGGTGTACGAGCAGTACTTC. Amino acids: CASSEVGTGVYEQYF. The chain joins TRBV6-1 to TRBJ2-7, with 10 bases identical to TRBD1. Germline CDR1 and CDR2: MNHNS and SASEGT. The CDR3 runs to 15 residues. Unmatched junction bases numbered 4, after V lost 1 base and J lost 4 bases.

The chain carries TRBV6-2 or TRBV6-3 and TRBJ2-7, with 13 bases fitting TRBD2. CDR1 MNHEY and CDR2 SVGEGT come from the germline V gene. V gave up 6 bases and J gave up 6 bases; unmatched junction bases: 11. The CDR3 covers 16 residues. This CDR3 reads CASSLTTSGRFGEQYF. The CDR3 DNA follows: TGTGCCAGCAGCTTGACGACTAGCGGGAGGTTCGGCGAGCAGTACTTC.

The count of this clone is one. The CDR3 is CATSNTYNEQFF. In nucleotides, the CDR3 is TGTGCCACCAGTAATACTTACAATGAGCAGTTCTTC. The chain combines TRBV24-1 with TRBJ2-1; D is unclear. The CDR3 has 12 amino acids. In germline, CDR1 is KGHDR, CDR2 SFDVKD. The V gene lost 6 bases and the J gene lost 4 bases, with 6 bases spanning the gap.

This chain connects TRBV24-1 to TRBJ2-1, with D perhaps matching TRBD1 (6 bases). The germline CDR1 and CDR2 sequences are KGHDR and SFDVKD. The CDR3 totals 16 residues. Trimming removed 3 bases at V and 1 base at J, with 12 bases between. The CDR3 bases are TGTGCCACCAGTGATCCCCAACAGGGTTCCTACAATGAGCAGTTCTTC. Protein sequence: CATSDPQQGSYNEQFF.

This chain uses TRBV5-6 with TRBJ2-7; 9 bases agree with TRBD1. This CDR3 spans 16 amino acids. V was clipped by 1 base and J by 3 bases; unmatched bases: 8. Per germline, CDR1 SGHDT and CDR2 YYEEEE. As DNA, the CDR3 is TGTGCCAGCAGCTTGACGAGGACAGGGGTGATCTACGAGCAGTACTTC. This codes for CASSLTRTGVIYEQYF.

J is TRBJ2-6 and V is TRBV4-3, with D perhaps matching TRBD2 (5 bases). CDR3 length equals 18 residues. Germline V gene lookup returns CDR1 LGHNA and CDR2 YSLEER. The V end lost 1 base, the J end lost 2 bases, and 15 bases lay between the germline ends. The CDR3 sequence is CASSQGFMRGTGANVLTF. In DNA, the CDR3 is TGCGCCAGCAGCCAAGGTTTCATGAGAGGGACTGGGGCCAACGTCCTGACTTTC.

CDR3 in DNA: TGCGCCAGCAGCTTGGCCCGGGGGGCTTCCTACAATGAGCAGTTCTTC. Translated, it gives CASSLARGASYNEQFF. The chain employs TRBV5-1 and TRBJ2-1; D is perhaps TRBD2 (7 bases). Per the germline V gene, CDR1 is SGHRS and CDR2 is YFSETQ. This CDR3 contains 16 residues. V dropped 0 bases and J dropped 1 base, with 11 bases sitting between them.

The chain combines TRBV19 with TRBJ1-2; D perhaps matches TRBD1 (6 bases). V was shortened by 4 bases and J by 2 bases, with 14 bases between the two germline ends. The CDR3 is 15 amino acids. Per the germline V gene, CDR1 is LNHDA and CDR2 is SQIVND (reference sequence). In nucleotides, the CDR3 is TGTGCCAGTAGTACCGACAGGCCGATAAACTATGGCTACACCTTC. This sequence encodes CASSTDRPINYGYTF.

This clone appeared a single time. V gene TRBV6-5 combines with J gene TRBJ1-5; D not resolved. In germline, CDR1 is MNHEY, CDR2 SVGAGI. The V end lost 0 bases, the J end lost 2 bases, and 8 bases lay between the germline ends. The CDR3 contains 15 residues. CDR3 coding DNA: TGTGCCAGCAGTTACTCTCGTGTCGGCAATCAGCCCCAGCATTTT. This codes for CASSYSRVGNQPQHF.

This clone has just a few counts. V is TRBV27 and J is TRBJ2-3; 8 bases align to TRBD2. The CDR3 spans 15 residues. Germline lookup yields CDR1 MNHEY and CDR2 SMNVEV (reference sequence). J lost 6 bases, V lost 2 bases, and 7 bases had no gene match. The DNA for the CDR3 is TGTGCCAGCAGTTTAATGTTTGCGGGAGGCGATACGCAGTATTTT. Protein: CASSLMFAGGDTQYF.

The V and J genes are TRBV24-1 and TRBJ2-2, with 11 bases matching TRBD1. The V segment lost 7 bases and the J segment 3 bases; nucleotides outside the gene matches: 3. CDR3 size: 15 residues. Germline CDR1 reads KGHDR; CDR2 reads SFDVKD. CDR3 coding DNA: TGTGCCACCAGAGGACAGGGGGCTTACACCGGGGAGCTGTTTTTT. This sequence encodes CATRGQGAYTGELFF.

This chain joins TRBV2 and TRBJ1-2; D gene unclear. In germline, CDR1 is SNHLY, CDR2 FYNNEI. The V and J ends lost 4 bases and 2 bases respectively, with 11 bases between them. The CDR3 loop spans 14 amino acids. The CDR3 DNA reads as TGTGCCAGCAGTGGACGCACGGGGAACTATGGCTACACCTTC. It is translated as CASSGRTGNYGYTF.